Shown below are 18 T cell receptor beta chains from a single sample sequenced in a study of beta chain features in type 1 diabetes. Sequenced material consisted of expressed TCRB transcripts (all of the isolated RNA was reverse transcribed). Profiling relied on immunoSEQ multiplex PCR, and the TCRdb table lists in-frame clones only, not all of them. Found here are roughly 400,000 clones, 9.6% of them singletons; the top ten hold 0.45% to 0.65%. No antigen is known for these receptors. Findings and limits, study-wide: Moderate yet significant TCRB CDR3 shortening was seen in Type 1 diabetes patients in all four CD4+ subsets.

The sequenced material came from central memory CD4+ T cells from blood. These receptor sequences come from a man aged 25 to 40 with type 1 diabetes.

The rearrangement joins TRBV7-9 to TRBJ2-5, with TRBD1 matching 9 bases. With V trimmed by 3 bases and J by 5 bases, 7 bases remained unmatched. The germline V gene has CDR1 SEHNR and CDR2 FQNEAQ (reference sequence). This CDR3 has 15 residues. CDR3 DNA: TGTGCCAGCAGCTTGGGACAGGGTTTCGACGAGACCCAGTACTTC. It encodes CASSLGQGFDETQYF.

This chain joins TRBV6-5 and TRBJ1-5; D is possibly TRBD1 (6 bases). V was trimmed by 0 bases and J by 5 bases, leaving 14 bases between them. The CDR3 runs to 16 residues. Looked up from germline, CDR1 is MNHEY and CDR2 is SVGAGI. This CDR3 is CASSYSIRPGDQPQHF. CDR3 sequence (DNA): TGTGCCAGCAGTTACTCGATTAGGCCAGGGGATCAGCCCCAGCATTTT.

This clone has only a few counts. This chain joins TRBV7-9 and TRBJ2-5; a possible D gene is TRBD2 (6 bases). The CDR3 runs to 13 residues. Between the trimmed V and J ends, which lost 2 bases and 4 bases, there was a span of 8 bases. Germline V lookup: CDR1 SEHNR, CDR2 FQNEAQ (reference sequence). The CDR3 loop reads CASSLMGGETQYF. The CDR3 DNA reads TGTGCCAGCAGCTTAATGGGGGGAGAGACCCAGTACTTC.

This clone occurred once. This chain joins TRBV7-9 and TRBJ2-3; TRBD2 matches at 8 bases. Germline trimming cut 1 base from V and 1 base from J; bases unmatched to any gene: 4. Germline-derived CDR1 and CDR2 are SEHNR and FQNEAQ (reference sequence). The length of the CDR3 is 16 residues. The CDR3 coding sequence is TGTGCCAGCAGCTTAGGGTTGCGGGAGGGCACAGATACGCAGTATTTT. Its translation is CASSLGLREGTDTQYF.

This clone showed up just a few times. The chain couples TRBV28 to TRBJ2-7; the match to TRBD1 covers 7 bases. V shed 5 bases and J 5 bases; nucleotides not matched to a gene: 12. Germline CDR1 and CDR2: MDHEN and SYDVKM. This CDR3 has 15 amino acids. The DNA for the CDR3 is TGTGCCAGCAGTCTGGTAGGGGGCGCATCGGACGAGCAGTACTTC. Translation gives CASSLVGGASDEQYF.

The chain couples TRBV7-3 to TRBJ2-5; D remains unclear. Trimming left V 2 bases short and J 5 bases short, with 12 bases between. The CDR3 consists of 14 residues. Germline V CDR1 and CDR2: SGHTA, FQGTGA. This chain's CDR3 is CASSLRQAWETQYF. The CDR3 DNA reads TGTGCCAGCAGCTTACGCCAGGCTTGGGAGACCCAGTACTTC. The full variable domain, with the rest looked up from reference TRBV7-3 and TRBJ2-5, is GAGVSQTPSNKVTEKGKYVELRCDPISGHTALYWYRQSLGQGPEFLIYFQGTGAADDSGLPNDRFFAVRPEGSVSTLKIQRTERGDSAVYLCASSLRQAWETQYFGPGTRLLVL.

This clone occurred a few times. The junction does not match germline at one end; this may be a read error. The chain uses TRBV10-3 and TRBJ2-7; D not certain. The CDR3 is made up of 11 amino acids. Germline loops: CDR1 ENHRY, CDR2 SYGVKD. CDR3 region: CASSYQDEQYF. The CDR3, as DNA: TGTGCCAGCAGTTATCAGGACGAGCAGTACTTC.

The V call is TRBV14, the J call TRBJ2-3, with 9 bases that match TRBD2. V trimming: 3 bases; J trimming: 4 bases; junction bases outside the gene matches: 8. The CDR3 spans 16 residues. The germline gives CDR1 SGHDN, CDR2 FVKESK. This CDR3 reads CASSHSGLALPDTQYF. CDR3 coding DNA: TGTGCCAGCAGCCATAGCGGACTAGCGCTTCCAGATACGCAGTATTTT. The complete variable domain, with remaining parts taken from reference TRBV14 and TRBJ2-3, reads EAGVTQFPSHSVIEKGQTVTLRCDPISGHDNLYWYRRVMGKEIKFLLHFVKESKQDESGMPNNRFLAERTGGTYSTLKVQPAELEDSGVYFCASSHSGLALPDTQYFGPGTRLTVL.

CDR3 DNA: TGTGCCAGCAGTTATGGGGGACAGCCTAATGAAAAACTGTTTTTT. This encodes CASSYGGQPNEKLFF. V gene TRBV6-5 combines with J gene TRBJ1-4, with 7 positions matching TRBD1. Losses at the gene ends were 3 bases for V and 3 bases for J; bases not matched to a gene: 4. The CDR3 runs to 15 residues. Germline lookup yields CDR1 MNHEY and CDR2 SVGAGI.

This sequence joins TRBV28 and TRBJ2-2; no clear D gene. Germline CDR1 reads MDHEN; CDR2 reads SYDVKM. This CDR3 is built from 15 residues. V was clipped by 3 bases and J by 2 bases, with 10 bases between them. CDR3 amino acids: CASSFWSANTGELFF. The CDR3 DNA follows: TGTGCCAGCAGTTTTTGGAGTGCTAACACCGGGGAGCTGTTTTTT.

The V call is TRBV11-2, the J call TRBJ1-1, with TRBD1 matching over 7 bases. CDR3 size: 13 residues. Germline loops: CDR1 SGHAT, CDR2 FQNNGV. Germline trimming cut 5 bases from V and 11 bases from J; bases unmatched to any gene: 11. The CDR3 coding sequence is TGTGCCAGCAGCCCCCGACAGGGTTTGCGGGCTTTCTTT. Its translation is CASSPRQGLRAFF.

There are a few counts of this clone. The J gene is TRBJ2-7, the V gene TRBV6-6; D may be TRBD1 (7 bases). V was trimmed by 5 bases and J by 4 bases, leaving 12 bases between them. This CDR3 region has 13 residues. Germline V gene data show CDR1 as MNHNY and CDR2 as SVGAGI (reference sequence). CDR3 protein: CASSRGDSYEQYF. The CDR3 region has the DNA TGTGCCAGCAGTCGCGGGGACAGTTACGAGCAGTACTTC.

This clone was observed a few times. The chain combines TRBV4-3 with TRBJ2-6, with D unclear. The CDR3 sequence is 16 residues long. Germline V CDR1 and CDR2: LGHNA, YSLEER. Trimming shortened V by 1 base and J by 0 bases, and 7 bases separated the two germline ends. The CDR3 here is CASSQGLSSGANVLTF. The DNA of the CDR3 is TGCGCCAGCAGCCAAGGATTGAGCTCTGGGGCCAACGTCCTGACTTTC.

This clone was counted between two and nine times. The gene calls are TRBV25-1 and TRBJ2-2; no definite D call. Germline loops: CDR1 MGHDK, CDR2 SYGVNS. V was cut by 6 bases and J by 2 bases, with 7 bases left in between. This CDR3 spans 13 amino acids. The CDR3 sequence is CASRRDNTGELFF. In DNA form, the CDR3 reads TGTGCCAGCAGGCGCGATAACACCGGGGAGCTGTTTTTT. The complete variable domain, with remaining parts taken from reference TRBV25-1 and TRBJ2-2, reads EADIYQTPRYLVIGTGKKITLECSQTMGHDKMYWYQQDPGMELHLIHYSYGVNSTEKGDLSSESTVSRIRTEHFPLTLESARPSHTSQYLCASRRDNTGELFFGEGSRLTVL.

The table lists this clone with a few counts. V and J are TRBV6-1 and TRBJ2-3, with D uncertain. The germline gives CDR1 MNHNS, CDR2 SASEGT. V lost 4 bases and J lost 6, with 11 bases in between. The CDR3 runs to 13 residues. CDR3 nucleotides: TGTGCCAGCAGTGGTTTGGGCTGGGATACGCAGTATTTT. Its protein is CASSGLGWDTQYF.

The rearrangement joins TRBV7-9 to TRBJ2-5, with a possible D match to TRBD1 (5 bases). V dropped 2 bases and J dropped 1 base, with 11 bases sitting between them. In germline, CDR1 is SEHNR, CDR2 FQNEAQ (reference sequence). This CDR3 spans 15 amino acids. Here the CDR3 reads CASSLTLGPQETQYF. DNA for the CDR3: TGTGCCAGCAGCTTAACGTTGGGGCCCCAAGAGACCCAGTACTTC.

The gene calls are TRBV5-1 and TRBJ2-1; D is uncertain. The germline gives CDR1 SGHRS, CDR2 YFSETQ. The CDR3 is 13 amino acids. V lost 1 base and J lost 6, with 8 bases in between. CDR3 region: CASSLQAVNEQFF. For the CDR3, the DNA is TGCGCCAGCAGCTTGCAGGCAGTCAATGAGCAGTTCTTC. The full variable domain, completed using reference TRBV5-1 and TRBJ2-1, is KAGVTQTPRYLIKTRGQQVTLSCSPISGHRSVSWYQQTPGQGLQFLFEYFSETQRNKGNFPGRFSGRQFSNSRSEMNVSTLELGDSALYLCASSLQAVNEQFFGPGTRLTVL.

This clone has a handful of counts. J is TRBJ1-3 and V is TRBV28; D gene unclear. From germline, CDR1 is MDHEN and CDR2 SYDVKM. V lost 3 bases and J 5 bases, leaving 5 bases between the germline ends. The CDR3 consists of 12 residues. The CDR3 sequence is CASSFYRNTIYF. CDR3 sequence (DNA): TGTGCCAGCAGTTTTTATCGAAACACCATATATTTT.